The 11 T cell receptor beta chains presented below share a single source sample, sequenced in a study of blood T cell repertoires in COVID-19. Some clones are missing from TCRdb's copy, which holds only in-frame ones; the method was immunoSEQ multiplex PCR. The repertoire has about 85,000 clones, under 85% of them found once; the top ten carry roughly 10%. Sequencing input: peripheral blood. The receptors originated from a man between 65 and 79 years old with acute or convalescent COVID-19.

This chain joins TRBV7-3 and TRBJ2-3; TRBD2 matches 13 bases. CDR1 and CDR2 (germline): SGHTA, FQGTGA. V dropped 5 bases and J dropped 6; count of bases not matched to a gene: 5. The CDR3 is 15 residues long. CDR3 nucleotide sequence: TGTGCCAGCAGCACTACTAGCGGGGGGGCTGATACGCAGTATTTT. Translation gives CASSTTSGGADTQYF. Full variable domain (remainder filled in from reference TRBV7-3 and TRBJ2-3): GAGVSQTPSNKVTEKGKYVELRCDPISGHTALYWYRQSLGQGPEFLIYFQGTGAADDSGLPNDRFFAVRPEGSVSTLKIQRTERGDSAVYLCASSTTSGGADTQYFGPGTRLTVL.

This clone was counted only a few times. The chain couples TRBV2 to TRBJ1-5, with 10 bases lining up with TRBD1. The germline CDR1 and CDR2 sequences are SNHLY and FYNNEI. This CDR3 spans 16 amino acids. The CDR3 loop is CASRDRGSMGNQPQHF. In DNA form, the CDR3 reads TGTGCGAGCCGGGACAGGGGCTCGATGGGCAATCAGCCCCAGCATTTT.

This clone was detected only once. The CDR3 spells CASSAGLAGRYEQYV. The CDR3 DNA is TGTGCCAGCAGCGCGGGACTAGCGGGGAGGTACGAGCAGTACGTC. The rearrangement joins TRBV6-5 to TRBJ2-7; 13 bases are shared with TRBD2. Germline V gene sequence: CDR1 MNHEY, CDR2 SVGAGI. The CDR3 contains 15 residues. Germline trimming cut 6 bases from V and 4 bases from J; bases unmatched to any gene: 6.

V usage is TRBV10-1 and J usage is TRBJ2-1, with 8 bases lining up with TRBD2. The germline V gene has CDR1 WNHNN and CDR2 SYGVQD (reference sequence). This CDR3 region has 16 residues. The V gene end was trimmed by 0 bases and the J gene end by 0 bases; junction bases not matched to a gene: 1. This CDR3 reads CASSESGGASYNEQFF. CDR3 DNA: TGCGCCAGCAGTGAGTCCGGGGGGGCCTCCTACAATGAGCAGTTCTTC.

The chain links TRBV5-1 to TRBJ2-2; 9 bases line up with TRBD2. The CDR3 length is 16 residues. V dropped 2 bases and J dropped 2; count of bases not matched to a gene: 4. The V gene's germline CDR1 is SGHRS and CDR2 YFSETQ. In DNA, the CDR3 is TGCGCCAGCAGCTTAACTAGCGGGTACAACACCGGGGAGCTGTTTTTT. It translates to CASSLTSGYNTGELFF.

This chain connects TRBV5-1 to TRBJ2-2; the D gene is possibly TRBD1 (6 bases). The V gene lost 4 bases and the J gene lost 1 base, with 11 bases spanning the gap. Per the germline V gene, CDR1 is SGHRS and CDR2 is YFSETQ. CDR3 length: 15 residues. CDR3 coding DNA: TGCGCCAGCAGCCCGGACAGTAGGAACACCGGGGAGCTGTTTTTT. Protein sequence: CASSPDSRNTGELFF.

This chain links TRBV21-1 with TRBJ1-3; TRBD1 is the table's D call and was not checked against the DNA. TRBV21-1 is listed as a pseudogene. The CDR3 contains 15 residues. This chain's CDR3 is CASRPGTPVGNTIYF. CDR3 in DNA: TGTGCCAGCAGGCCCGGGACACCTGTTGGAAACACCATATATTTT.

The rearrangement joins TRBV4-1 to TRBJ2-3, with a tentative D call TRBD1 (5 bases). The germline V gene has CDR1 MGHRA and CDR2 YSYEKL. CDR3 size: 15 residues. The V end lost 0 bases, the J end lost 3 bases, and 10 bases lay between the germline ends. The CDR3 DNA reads TGCGCCAGCAGCCAAGATGGCAGGGAAACAGATACGCAGTATTTT. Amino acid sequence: CASSQDGRETDTQYF.

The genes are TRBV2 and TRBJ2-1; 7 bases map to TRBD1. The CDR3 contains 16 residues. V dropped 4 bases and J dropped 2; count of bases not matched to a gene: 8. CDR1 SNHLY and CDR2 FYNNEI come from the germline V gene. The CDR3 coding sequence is TGTGCCAGCAGTGTTCGCCCGGGACAGCCCTACAATGAGCAGTTCTTC. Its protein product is CASSVRPGQPYNEQFF.

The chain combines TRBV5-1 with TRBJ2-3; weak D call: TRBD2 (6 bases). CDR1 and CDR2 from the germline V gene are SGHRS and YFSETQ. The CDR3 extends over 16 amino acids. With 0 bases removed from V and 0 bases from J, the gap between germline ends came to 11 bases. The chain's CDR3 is CASSLALAASTDTQYF. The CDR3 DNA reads TGCGCCAGCAGCTTGGCACTAGCAGCTAGCACAGATACGCAGTATTTT.

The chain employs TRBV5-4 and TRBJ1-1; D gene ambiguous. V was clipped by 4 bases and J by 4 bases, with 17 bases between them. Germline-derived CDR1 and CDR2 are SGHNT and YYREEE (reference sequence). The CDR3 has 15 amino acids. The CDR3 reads CASSLGDLWGTEAFF. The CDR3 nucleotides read TGTGCCAGCAGCCTCGGGGATCTTTGGGGCACTGAAGCTTTCTTT.